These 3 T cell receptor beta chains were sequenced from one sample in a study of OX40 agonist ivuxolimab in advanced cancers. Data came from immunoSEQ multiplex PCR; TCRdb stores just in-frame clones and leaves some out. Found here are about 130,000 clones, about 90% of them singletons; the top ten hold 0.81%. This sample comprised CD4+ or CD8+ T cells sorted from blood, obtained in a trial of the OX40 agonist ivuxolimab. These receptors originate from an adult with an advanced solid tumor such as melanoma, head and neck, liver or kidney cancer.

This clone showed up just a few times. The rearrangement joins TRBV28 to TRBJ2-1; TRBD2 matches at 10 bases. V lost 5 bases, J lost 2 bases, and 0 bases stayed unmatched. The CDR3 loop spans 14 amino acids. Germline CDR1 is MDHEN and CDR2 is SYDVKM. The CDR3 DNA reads TGTGCCAGCAGTCTAGCGGGAGCCTACAATGAGCAGTTCTTC. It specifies CASSLAGAYNEQFF.

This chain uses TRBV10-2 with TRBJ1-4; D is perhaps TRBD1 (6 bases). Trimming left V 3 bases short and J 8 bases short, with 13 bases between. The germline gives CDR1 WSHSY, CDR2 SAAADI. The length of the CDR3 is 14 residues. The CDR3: CASSDGTSSEKLFF. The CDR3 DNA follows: TGCGCCAGCAGTGACGGGACAAGTTCAGAAAAACTGTTTTTT.

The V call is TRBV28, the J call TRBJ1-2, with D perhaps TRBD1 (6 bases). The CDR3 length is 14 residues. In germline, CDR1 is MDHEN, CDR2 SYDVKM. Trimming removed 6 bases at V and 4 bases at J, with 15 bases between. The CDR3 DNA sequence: TGTGCCAGCAGGTCAGGGGAGTATAGCTATGGCTACACCTTC. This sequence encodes CASRSGEYSYGYTF.